A selection of T cell receptor beta chains follows, all from one sample in a study of shared clonotypes between healthy human individuals. The method was immunoSEQ multiplex PCR; TCRdb's version includes in-frame clones alone and lacks a portion of them. The sample yields 1.6 million or so clones, 98% seen once. Sequenced: naive CD4+ T cells sorted from blood. These receptors all stem from a man aged 25 to 40 in good health. Each CDR3 is given without its conserved first and last residue. Fields, in order: V gene, CDR3 protein.

TRBV6-1,ASNRGISGNTIY
TRBV6-1,ASKHTPNTEAF
TRBV6-5,ASSSYGRRAQH
TRBV5-1,ASSLLGTSGSAARNEQF
TRBV11-2,ASSPQEVGWSRNTGELF
TRBV7-2,ASSLVEGVETQY
TRBV5-1,ASRPVGGNLDTEAF
TRBV28,ASSLWPRDEQF
TRBV2,ASRVLAGRYEQY
TRBV4-1,ASSQVSGITEAF
TRBV18,ASSPKPGLAGGPSWEQF
TRBV2,ASSEALSIEQY
TRBV5-1,ASSLAGDGYEQY
TRBV9,ASSVAPSRDEQY
TRBV28,ASSLRGPTGELF
TRBV12-5,ASALYIAADTGELF
TRBV19,ASSSSQLSYNEQF
TRBV10-2,ASSDGRQGASTDTQY
TRBV25-1,ASSELGRQETQY
TRBV30,AWSVVASGSSYNEQF
TRBV28,ASSHPKTSAETQY
TRBV15,ATSRVQGRPSGNTIY
TRBV11-3,ASSLGGLYEQY
TRBV19,ASSPTLWDLISYEQY
TRBV19,ASSIVGSGAGGWSDTQY
TRBV10-3,AIGDRAGDTEAF
TRBV6-5,ASSPGAGSSYEQY
TRBV28,ASITSGRATDTQY
TRBV9,ASSTRAGTRVSGANVLT
TRBV5-1,ASSPGTGETQY
TRBV19,ASSRTGSSYEQY
TRBV11-1,ASSLSRAFTDTQY
TRBV29-1,SVGLAGGQY
TRBV4-3,ASSQAPGGWGELF
TRBV29-1,SVSRDRNSYEQY
TRBV28,ASSFQLAGTAYEQY
TRBV28,ASSSSPGGQQPQH
TRBV28,ASSPTINEQF
TRBV5-5,ASSDHITGNTIY
TRBV7-2,ASSPYPGQGTGELF
TRBV19,ASSSRTGRSETQY
TRBV7-2,ASQRGRKDYEQY
TRBV5-1,ASRGTSGSNEQF
TRBV7-2,ASSPQRTRVHGYT
TRBV5-4,ASSSFHLSPSYNEQF
TRBV29-1,SVKGSPYEQY
TRBV27,ASKSGTYTGELF
TRBV19,ASSLRLAINEQF
TRBV7-2,ASSLGGRTYEQY
TRBV19,ASSLGGEETQY
TRBV28,ASSLVNSRGYT
TRBV2,ASRGDQETQY